Sequencing of this T cell receptor (beta chain) was carried out in a study of cytomegalovirus exposure and HLA in healthy donors. Vbeta (60) and Jbeta (13) primers were used in the PCR. Sequencing was performed with immunoSEQ multiplex PCR; in TCRdb, only in-frame clones are kept and a portion is missing. Here the sample spans 150,000 to 200,000 clones, around nine tenths being singletons. Trimming shortened V by 1 base and J by 9 bases, and 16 bases separated the two germline ends. The CDR3 has 15 amino acids. Germline V gives CDR1 SGHAT, CDR2 FQNNGV. General study results and limits: Analyzed later, association rates of TCRs varied across HLA loci, with DRB1 most and HLA-C fewest. Rare TCR sequences predominated, though certain public TCRs were found in many donors.

Points on this clone: No antigen is known for it.

Sample: PBMCs. This sequence joins TRBV11-2 and TRBJ2-1, with D possibly matching TRBD1 (5 bases). The sequence came from a woman aged 18-29 years in good health and CMV-seronegative. The CDR3 loop reads CASSLVGVLGSEQFF. In DNA, the CDR3 is TGTGCCAGCAGCTTAGTAGGGGTTCTAGGCAGTGAGCAGTTCTTC.